These T cell receptor beta chains were read from a single sample in a study of beta chain features in type 1 diabetes. Data came from immunoSEQ multiplex PCR; TCRdb stores just in-frame clones and leaves some out. This sample has 600,000 to 750,000 clones, with over 10% found just once. Sequencing was done on a sample of naive CD4+ T cells from blood. These receptors came from a man aged 25 to 40 with type 1 diabetes. Both conserved end residues are part of each CDR3. A D gene is named only where the DNA matches it firmly. Where a row states a size, it is once, few, many or the class of an expanded clone; other rows omit it.

TRBD1 TRBJ2-2 TRBV29-1 . TGCAGCGTTCCACAGGGGAATACCGGGGAGCTGTTTTTT CSVPQGNTGELFF
. TRBJ2-5 TRBV2 . TGTGCCAGCAGTGTGGGCGGACAAGAGACCCAGTACTTC CASSVGGQETQYF
. TRBJ1-6 TRBV30 . TGTGCCTGGAGTGTTGCGGATAATTCACCCCTCCACTTT CAWSVADNSPLHF
. TRBJ2-5 TRBV25-1 . TGTGCCAGCAGTGAATCAATCCAGGGACAAGAGACCCAGTACTTC CASSESIQGQETQYF
TRBD1 TRBJ2-7 TRBV28 . TGTGCCAGCAGTAACACGGGACAGGGTAGGAGCGAGCAGTACTTC CASSNTGQGRSEQYF
. TRBJ2-3 TRBV7-9 few TGTGCCAGCAGCTTCGGGGATGGGACAGATACGCAGTATTTT CASSFGDGTDTQYF
TRBD1 TRBJ1-2 TRBV19 few TGTGCCAGTAGTCCGCGACAGGGAGGCTACACCTTC CASSPRQGGYTF
. TRBJ2-1 TRBV10-3 few TGTGCCATCAGTGTTACTAACAATGAGCAGTTCTTC CAISVTNNEQFF
. TRBJ2-3 TRBV9 . TGTGCCAGCAGCAAAGCGGATACATATACGCAGTATTTT CASSKADTYTQYF
. TRBJ1-4 TRBV7-2 . TGTGCCAGCAGCTTACCGGGGGCCTATGAAAAACTGTTTTTT CASSLPGAYEKLFF
TRBD1 TRBJ2-7 TRBV28 . TGTGCCAGCAGCATCCGGGACAGGGTCAACGAGCAGTACTTC CASSIRDRVNEQYF
. TRBJ1-2 TRBV7-8 . TGTGCCAGCAGCCCCTTAGATGGCTACACCTTC CASSPLDGYTF
. TRBJ1-2 TRBV27 few TGTGCCAGCAGTTTAACGGAGAACTATGGCTACACCTTC CASSLTENYGYTF
. TRBJ2-7 TRBV2 . TGTGCCAGCAGTGAAAGGACAGCGACCTACGAGCAGTACTTC CASSERTATYEQYF
. TRBJ2-5 TRBV5-1 . TGCGCCAGCAGCTCCCCATCGGGGGAAGAGACCCAGTACTTC CASSSPSGEETQYF
. TRBJ2-5 TRBV10-1 . TGCGCCAGCAGCGGGGGCGGAGGGACCCAGTACTTC CASSGGGGTQYF
TRBD1 TRBJ2-7 TRBV4-3 . TGCGCCAGCAGCCTGGACAGGGGGCAGACCTACGAGCAGTACTTC CASSLDRGQTYEQYF
TRBD2 TRBJ2-2 TRBV15 few TGTGCCACCAGCAGACTCCCTGGGCAGGGAGGGACCGGGGAGCTGTTTTTT CATSRLPGQGGTGELFF
. TRBJ1-5 TRBV5-1 . TGCGCCAGCCCTAAGGGGGAGCCCCAGCATTTT CASPKGEPQHF
. TRBJ2-2 TRBV7-9 few TGTGCCAGCAGCCCCTTGGGGGGCGGATACACCGGGGAGCTGTTTTTT CASSPLGGGYTGELFF
TRBD2 TRBJ2-1 TRBV5-4 . TGTGCCAGCAGCCGAGGACTAGCGGCCTTACCTAGGTACAATGAGCAGTTCTTC CASSRGLAALPRYNEQFF
. TRBJ1-6 TRBV5-1 few TGCGCCAGCAGCTTGTCTGCGAGCTCCTATAATTCACCCCTCCACTTT CASSLSASSYNSPLHF
TRBD1 TRBJ2-7 TRBV2 . TGTGCCAGCCGGGACAGACTTAGGAGCTCCTACGAGCAGTACTTC CASRDRLRSSYEQYF
TRBD1 TRBJ1-1 TRBV4-1 few TGCGCCAGCAGCCAAGCTCCGGGACAGACTTTGAACACTGAAGCTTTCTTT CASSQAPGQTLNTEAFF
. TRBJ1-4 TRBV15 few TGTGCCACCAGCAGGCAGGGGACTAATGAAAAACTGTTTTTT CATSRQGTNEKLFF
. TRBJ1-5 TRBV27 . TGTGCCAGCGCTCCAGAGTCCCGGGGGAGCAATCAGCCCCAGCATTTT CASAPESRGSNQPQHF
. TRBJ1-2 TRBV7-9 . TGTGCCAGTGAGCTCTCGGGGGGCAGCTATGGCTACACCTTC CASELSGGSYGYTF
. TRBJ1-2 TRBV5-4 . TGTGCCAGCAGCTTGAAAGGGGGTTCCTATGGCTACACCTTC CASSLKGGSYGYTF
TRBD2 TRBJ2-2 TRBV6-5 few TGTGCCAGCAGTTACTCGGGACTACTTACCGGGGAGCTGTTTTTT CASSYSGLLTGELFF
TRBD1 TRBJ2-1 TRBV27 . TGTGCCAGCAGCCGGGACAGGGGGCTAACTATAGGCAATGAGCAGTTCTTC CASSRDRGLTIGNEQFF
. TRBJ1-6 TRBV5-1 . TGCGCCAGCAGCTTGGCGACAGGCGAAAGATCACCCCTCCACTTT CASSLATGERSPLHF
TRBD1 TRBJ1-2 TRBV2 few TGTGCCAGCAGGGGGGACAGCTATGGCTACACCTTC CASRGDSYGYTF
. TRBJ2-7 TRBV7-2 . TGTGCCAGCAGCTCGCCATACGAGCAGTACTTC CASSSPYEQYF
. TRBJ2-7 TRBV5-1 few TGCGCCAGCAGCTCCACTTCTCGGGACGAGCAGTACTTC CASSSTSRDEQYF
TRBD1 TRBJ2-5 TRBV6-5 . TGTGCCAGCAGTTACATGGGACAGGCCTTCAGGACCCAGTACTTC CASSYMGQAFRTQYF
. TRBJ1-1 TRBV11-3 . TGTGCCAGCAGCTTAAGAGTGGGGAACACTGAAGCTTTCTTT CASSLRVGNTEAFF
. TRBJ1-1 TRBV2 . TGTGCCAGCACCGACTCCTCCTATCGGGATGCTCTGAACACTGAAGCTTTCTTT CASTDSSYRDALNTEAFF
TRBD2 TRBJ2-5 TRBV5-6 . TGTGCCAGCAGCTCGCTGGGACTAGCGGGACAAGAGACCCAGTACTTC CASSSLGLAGQETQYF
TRBD1 TRBJ1-2 TRBV9 . TGTGCCAGCAGCTCCACAGGGGGTGGCTACACCTTC CASSSTGGGYTF
. TRBJ2-5 TRBV9 . TGTGCCAGCAGCGTAGGACAGCAGGCCCAAGAGACCCAGTACTTC CASSVGQQAQETQYF
. TRBJ1-5 TRBV5-4 few TGTGCCAGCAGCAATGCGGACAGCTACAATCAGCCCCAGCATTTT CASSNADSYNQPQHF
. TRBJ2-3 TRBV29-1 few TGCAGCGTTGAAAAGTTAGCGCGGAGCACAGATACGCAGTATTTT CSVEKLARSTDTQYF
. TRBJ2-2 TRBV7-2 few TGTGCCAGCAGCTTAAATCTGGGGGTGACCGGGGAGCTGTTTTTT CASSLNLGVTGELFF
. TRBJ1-1 TRBV7-9 few TGTGCCAGCAGCCCGTTAGAAGCTTTCTTT CASSPLEAFF
TRBD1 TRBJ2-3 TRBV6-5 few TGTGCCAGCAGTTATACAGGGGTCTATGAGGATACGCAGTATTTT CASSYTGVYEDTQYF
. TRBJ2-3 TRBV5-4 . TGTGCCAGCAGCTTGAGAGCGGGTAGGGCAGATACGCAGTATTTT CASSLRAGRADTQYF
. TRBJ2-7 TRBV6-5 . TGTGCCAGCAGTTACCGGCTTGCGGACGACTACGAGCAGTACTTC CASSYRLADDYEQYF
TRBD1 TRBJ1-1 TRBV9 few TGTGCCAGCAGCGCGAACAGGGGGAACACTGAAGCTTTCTTT CASSANRGNTEAFF
TRBD2 TRBJ2-3 TRBV5-1 few TGCGCCAGCAGCACCATGACTAGCGGGGGATCAGATACGCAGTATTTT CASSTMTSGGSDTQYF
. TRBJ2-5 TRBV11-2 . TGTGCCAGCAGCTTCTGGAGAGAGACCCAGTACTTC CASSFWRETQYF
. TRBJ1-1 TRBV7-8 few TGTGCCAGCAGCTTAACCGGTGCCACTGAAGCTTTCTTT CASSLTGATEAFF